These 21 T cell receptor beta chains were all obtained from the same sample, sequenced in a study of T cell responses to AZD1222 COVID-19 vaccine. The table came from immunoSEQ multiplex PCR; TCRdb's copy has only in-frame clones and leaves some out. The sample has roughly 100,000 clones, less than 95% seen once. The material was peripheral blood, obtained on day 0 of AZD1222 vaccination. The source of these receptors is an adult in good health.

The gene calls are TRBV19 and TRBJ1-2, with a tentative D call TRBD1 (6 bases). Germline-derived CDR1 and CDR2 are LNHDA and SQIVND (reference sequence). The CDR3 has 14 amino acids. Trimming cost V 4 bases and J 2 bases, with 11 bases left between them. The CDR3 nucleotides read TGTGCCAGTAGTAACCAGGGGTCCAACTATGGCTACACCTTC. As protein: CASSNQGSNYGYTF.

About this clone itself: Other DNA sequences in this sample translate to the same CDR3. V is TRBV18 and J is TRBJ1-5; perhaps TRBD1 as D (5 bases). The germline V gene has CDR1 KGHSH and CDR2 LQKENI. There are 16 residues in the CDR3. Between the trimmed V and J ends, which lost 5 bases and 0 bases, there was a span of 14 bases. CDR3 bases: TGTGCCAGCTCATCCGACAGAGCGTATAGCAATCAGCCCCAGCATTTT. This gives the protein CASSSDRAYSNQPQHF.

This rearrangement joins TRBV10-3 to TRBJ2-7; 15 positions match TRBD2. V dropped 5 bases and J dropped 6; count of bases not matched to a gene: 8. The length of the CDR3 is 16 residues. CDR1 ENHRY and CDR2 SYGVKD come from the germline V gene. For the CDR3, the DNA is TGTGCCATCAGTCCCGGGACTAGCGGGGGGCCCAGCGAGCAGTACTTC. It translates to CAISPGTSGGPSEQYF.

There are a few counts of this clone. The chain carries TRBV28 and TRBJ1-4, with D possibly TRBD1 on 5 matching bases. The ends were cut back, 1 base at V and 8 bases at J, with 14 bases in the middle. The CDR3 has 15 amino acids. The germline CDR1 and CDR2 sequences are MDHEN and SYDVKM. CDR3 bases: TGTGCCAGCAGTTTATCTGGGGGTTTTGGGGAAAAACTGTTTTTT. Its protein is CASSLSGGFGEKLFF.

This chain joins TRBV11-3 and TRBJ2-1, with D perhaps matching TRBD1 (6 bases). Germline lookup yields CDR1 SGHNT and CDR2 YENEEA. The V end lost 1 base, the J end lost 10 bases, and 14 bases lay between the germline ends. The CDR3 has 14 amino acids. CDR3 DNA: TGTGCCAGCAGCTTAGCGGGCCCGAGGGGGGAGCAGTTCTTC. It yields the protein CASSLAGPRGEQFF.

This chain joins TRBV19 and TRBJ2-1; weak D call: TRBD2 (6 bases). Germline V gene data show CDR1 as LNHDA and CDR2 as SQIVND (reference sequence). V was shortened by 0 bases and J by 4 bases, with 19 bases between the two germline ends. The CDR3 runs 18 residues. In DNA form, the CDR3 reads TGTGCCAGTAGTATAGACTGGTCCTCCGGGAGACCTTACAATGAGCAGTTCTTC. It yields the protein CASSIDWSSGRPYNEQFF.

This chain uses TRBV28 with TRBJ2-5; 14 bases are shared with TRBD2. With 5 bases clipped from V and 3 bases from J, the junction kept 5 bases outside the gene matches. CDR3 length: 16 residues. Germline lookup yields CDR1 MDHEN and CDR2 SYDVKM. The CDR3 loop reads CASSTLTSGGEETQYF. The CDR3 DNA sequence: TGTGCCAGCAGTACCCTGACTAGCGGGGGGGAAGAGACCCAGTACTTC.

The V gene is TRBV19, the J gene TRBJ2-7, with 7 bases lining up with TRBD1. The CDR3 totals 12 residues. V gave up 5 bases and J gave up 2 bases; unmatched junction bases: 0. Per germline, CDR1 LNHDA and CDR2 SQIVND (reference sequence). CDR3 protein: CASSGTAYEQYF. The CDR3 nucleotides are TGTGCCAGTAGTGGGACAGCCTACGAGCAGTACTTC.

The CDR3 bases are TGTGCCAGCAGCCAAGAAGGCAGGATACCAACTACAGCTAATGAAAAACTGTTTTTT. It encodes CASSQEGRIPTTANEKLFF. V usage is TRBV4-2 and J usage is TRBJ1-4; no clear D gene. The CDR3 has 19 residues. V was clipped by 0 bases and J by 3 bases, with 20 bases between them. Germline values: CDR1 LGHNA, CDR2 YNFKEQ.

The chain has TRBV3-1 (or the pseudogene TRBV3-2) and TRBJ1-5; D might be TRBD1 (5 bases). Germline-derived CDR1 and CDR2 are LGHDT and YNNKEL (reference sequence). V was trimmed by 3 bases and J by 3 bases, leaving 6 bases between them. CDR3 length equals 13 residues. CDR3: CASSHRDNQPQHF. The DNA of the CDR3 is TGTGCCAGCAGCCACAGGGACAATCAGCCCCAGCATTTT.

The J gene is TRBJ1-6, the V gene TRBV9, with TRBD1 as a possible D gene (5 bases). From germline, CDR1 is SGDLS and CDR2 YYNGEE. The CDR3 consists of 14 residues. V dropped 4 bases and J dropped 5 bases, with 10 bases sitting between them. The CDR3 is CASSPGPNNSPLHF. DNA of the CDR3: TGTGCCAGCAGCCCGGGACCGAATAATTCACCCCTCCACTTT.

V and J are TRBV12-3 or TRBV12-4 and TRBJ1-2; possibly TRBD1 for D (5 bases). The CDR3 consists of 13 residues. V was pared by 3 bases and J by 8 bases, with 13 bases between. CDR3 nucleotides: TGTGCCAGCAGTTTCCTCGAGGGGAGCGGCTACACCTTC. Residues: CASSFLEGSGYTF.

The chain joins TRBV18 to TRBJ2-7, with D perhaps TRBD1 or TRBD2 (7 bases each). The ends were cut back, 2 bases at V and 3 bases at J, with 23 bases in the middle. Germline V lookup: CDR1 KGHSH, CDR2 LQKENI. This CDR3 spans 18 amino acids. The CDR3 sequence is CASSPMGGGSYFFYEQYF. The CDR3 coding sequence is TGTGCCAGCTCACCAATGGGAGGGGGCTCATATTTCTTCTACGAGCAGTACTTC.

The chain links TRBV28 to TRBJ1-1; no clear D. The CDR3 covers 13 residues. Trimming shortened V by 6 bases and J by 1 base, and 9 bases separated the two germline ends. CDR1 and CDR2 from the germline V gene are MDHEN and SYDVKM. Here the CDR3 reads CASRVWPNTEAFF. The CDR3, as DNA: TGTGCCAGCAGGGTCTGGCCGAACACTGAAGCTTTCTTT.

The gene calls are TRBV4-2 and TRBJ2-7; D uncertain. Per the germline V gene, CDR1 is LGHNA and CDR2 is YNFKEQ. The CDR3 runs 12 residues. V was clipped by 0 bases and J by 5 bases, with 5 bases between them. This CDR3 is CASSQDPHEQYF. The CDR3 DNA is TGTGCCAGCAGCCAAGATCCCCACGAGCAGTACTTC.

The V gene is TRBV30, the J gene TRBJ2-7; TRBD2 aligns across 8 bases. This CDR3 has 14 residues. Germline V gene sequence: CDR1 GTSNPN, CDR2 SVGIG (reference sequence). V was clipped by 3 bases and J by 4 bases; unmatched bases: 8. This chain's CDR3 is CAWRGRGAFYEQYF. The CDR3 DNA sequence: TGTGCCTGGAGAGGGCGGGGGGCTTTTTACGAGCAGTACTTC.

V and J are TRBV3-1 (or the pseudogene TRBV3-2) and TRBJ2-5; 11 bases fit TRBD1. CDR1 LGHDT and CDR2 YNNKEL come from the germline V gene (reference sequence). The CDR3 is 16 amino acids. The trim removed 5 bases at V and 3 bases at J, leaving 8 bases unmatched. CDR3 bases: TGTGCCAGCAGCGCCGTCCGGGGACAGGGGGAAGAGACCCAGTACTTC. Protein: CASSAVRGQGEETQYF.

The genes are TRBV10-3 and TRBJ1-5; D is possibly TRBD1 (5 bases). Trimming took 4 bases from V and 3 from J, leaving 16 bases between them. The CDR3 has 16 residues. Germline-derived CDR1 and CDR2 are ENHRY and SYGVKD. CDR3 bases: TGTGCCATCAGTGTTGGGGGGGGGATGGCCAATCAGCCCCAGCATTTT. Translating it yields CAISVGGGMANQPQHF.

The gene calls are TRBV19 and TRBJ2-7; 7 bases fit TRBD1. Germline V gives CDR1 LNHDA, CDR2 SQIVND (reference sequence). V shed 6 bases and J 3 bases; nucleotides not matched to a gene: 8. This CDR3 has 14 amino acids. CDR3 protein: CASRPRTGGYEQYF. In DNA, the CDR3 is TGTGCCAGTAGACCTCGGACAGGCGGCTACGAGCAGTACTTC.

This clone showed up just once. This chain uses TRBV9 with TRBJ2-5, with D unclear. V was cut by 4 bases and J by 0 bases, with 13 bases left in between. Germline V gives CDR1 SGDLS, CDR2 YYNGEE. This CDR3 is built from 15 residues. Here the CDR3 DNA reads TGTGCCAGCAGCCCCCGCGACTCGTACCAAGAGACCCAGTACTTC. Protein: CASSPRDSYQETQYF.

The rearrangement uses TRBV11-2 and TRBJ2-7; 14 nucleotides match TRBD2. Germline V gives CDR1 SGHAT, CDR2 FQNNGV. Trimming removed 0 bases from V and 0 bases from J; junction bases left unmatched: 7. The CDR3 has 19 amino acids. The CDR3 loop is CASSLDGTSGGPSSYEQYF. CDR3 sequence (DNA): TGTGCCAGCAGCTTAGATGGGACTAGCGGGGGCCCGAGCTCCTACGAGCAGTACTTC.